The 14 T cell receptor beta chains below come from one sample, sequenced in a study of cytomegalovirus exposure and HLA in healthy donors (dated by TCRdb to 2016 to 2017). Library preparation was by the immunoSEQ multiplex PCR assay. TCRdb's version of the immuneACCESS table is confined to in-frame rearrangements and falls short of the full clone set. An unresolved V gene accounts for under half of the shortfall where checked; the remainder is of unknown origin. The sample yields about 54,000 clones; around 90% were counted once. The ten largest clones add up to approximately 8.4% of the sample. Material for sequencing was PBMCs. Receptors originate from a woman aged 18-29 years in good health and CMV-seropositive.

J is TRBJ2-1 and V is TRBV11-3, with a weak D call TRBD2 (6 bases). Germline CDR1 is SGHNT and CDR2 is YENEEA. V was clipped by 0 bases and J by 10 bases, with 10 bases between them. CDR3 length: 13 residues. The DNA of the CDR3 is TGTGCCAGCAGCTTAGATCCGGGGGTGGAGCAGTTCTTC. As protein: CASSLDPGVEQFF. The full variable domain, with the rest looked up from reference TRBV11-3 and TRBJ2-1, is EAGVVQSPRYKIIEKKQPVAFWCNPISGHNTLYWYLQNLGQGPELLIRYENEEAVDDSQLPKDRFSAERLKGVDSTLKIQPAELGDSAVYLCASSLDPGVEQFFGPGTRLTVL.

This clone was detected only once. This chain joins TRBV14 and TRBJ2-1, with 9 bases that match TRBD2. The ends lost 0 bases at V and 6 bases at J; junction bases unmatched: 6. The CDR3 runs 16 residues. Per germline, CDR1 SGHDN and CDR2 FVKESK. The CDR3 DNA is TGTGCCAGCAGCCAAGAGGGGCGGGGGGGCCGCAATGAGCAGTTCTTC. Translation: CASSQEGRGGRNEQFF.

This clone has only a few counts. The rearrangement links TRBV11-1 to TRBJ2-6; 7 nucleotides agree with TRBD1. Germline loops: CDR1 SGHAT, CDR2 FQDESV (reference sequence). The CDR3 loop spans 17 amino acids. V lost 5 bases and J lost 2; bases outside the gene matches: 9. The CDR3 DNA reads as TGTGCCAGCAGCAACATGAGAGGGGGCGCTGGGGCCAACGTCCTGACTTTC. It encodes CASSNMRGGAGANVLTF.

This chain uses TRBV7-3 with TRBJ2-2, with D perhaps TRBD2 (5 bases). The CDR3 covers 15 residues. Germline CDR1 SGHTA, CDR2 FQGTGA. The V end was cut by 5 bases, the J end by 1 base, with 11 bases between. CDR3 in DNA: TGTGCCAGCAGCCCCGTCGCGGGGAACACCGGGGAGCTGTTTTTT. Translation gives CASSPVAGNTGELFF.

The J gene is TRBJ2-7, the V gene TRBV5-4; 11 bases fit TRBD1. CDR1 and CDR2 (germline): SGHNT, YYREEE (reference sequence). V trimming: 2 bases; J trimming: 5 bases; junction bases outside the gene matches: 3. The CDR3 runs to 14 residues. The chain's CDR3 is CASSFWDRGNEQYF. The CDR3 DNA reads TGTGCCAGCAGCTTTTGGGACAGGGGGAACGAGCAGTACTTC.

In nucleotides, the CDR3 is TGTGCCAGCAGCTTAACGGGCGCACAAGAGACCCAGTACTTC. Protein: CASSLTGAQETQYF. This chain links TRBV7-3 with TRBJ2-5; D remains unclear. The CDR3 runs 14 residues. Between the trimmed V and J ends, which lost 0 bases and 2 bases, there was a span of 7 bases. CDR1 is SGHTA and CDR2 is FQGTGA in the germline V gene.

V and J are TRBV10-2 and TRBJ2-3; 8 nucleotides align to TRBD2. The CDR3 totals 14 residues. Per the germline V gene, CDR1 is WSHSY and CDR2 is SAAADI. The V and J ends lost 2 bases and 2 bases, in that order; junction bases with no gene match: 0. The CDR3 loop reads CASSEGLATDTQYF. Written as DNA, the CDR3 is TGCGCCAGCAGTGAGGGACTAGCCACAGATACGCAGTATTTT.

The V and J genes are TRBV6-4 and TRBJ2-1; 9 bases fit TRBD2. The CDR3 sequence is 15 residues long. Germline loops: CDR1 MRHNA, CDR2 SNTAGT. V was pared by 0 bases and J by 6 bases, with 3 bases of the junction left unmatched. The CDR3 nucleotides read TGTGCCAGCAGTGACTCTGCGGGGGGGCCCAATGAGCAGTTCTTC. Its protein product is CASSDSAGGPNEQFF.

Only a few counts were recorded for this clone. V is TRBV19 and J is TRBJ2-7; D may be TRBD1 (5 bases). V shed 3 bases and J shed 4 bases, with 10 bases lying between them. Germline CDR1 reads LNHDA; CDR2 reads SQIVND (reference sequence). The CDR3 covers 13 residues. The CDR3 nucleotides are TGTGCCAGTAGTATCGAAAGGGGTTACGAGCAGTACTTC. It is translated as CASSIERGYEQYF.

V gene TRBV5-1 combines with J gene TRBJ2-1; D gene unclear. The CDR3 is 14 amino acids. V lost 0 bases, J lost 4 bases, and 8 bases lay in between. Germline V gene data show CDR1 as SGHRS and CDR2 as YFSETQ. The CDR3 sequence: CASSLARGYNEQFF. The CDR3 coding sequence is TGCGCCAGCAGCTTGGCCCGCGGTTACAATGAGCAGTTCTTC.

CDR3 DNA sequence: TGCAGCGTTGGTCAGGGGAACAATGAGCAGTTCTTC. Amino acid sequence: CSVGQGNNEQFF. The chain couples TRBV29-1 to TRBJ2-1, with D tentatively TRBD1 (6 bases). Germline values: CDR1 SQVTM, CDR2 ANQGSEA. The V and J ends lost 4 bases and 5 bases respectively, with 9 bases between them. CDR3 length equals 12 residues.

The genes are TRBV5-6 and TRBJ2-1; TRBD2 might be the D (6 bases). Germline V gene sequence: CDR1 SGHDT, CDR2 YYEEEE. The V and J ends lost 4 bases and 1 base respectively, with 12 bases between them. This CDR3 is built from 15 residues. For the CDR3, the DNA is TGTGCCAGCAGCCGGTTAGCGGTATCCTACAATGAGCAGTTCTTC. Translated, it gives CASSRLAVSYNEQFF.

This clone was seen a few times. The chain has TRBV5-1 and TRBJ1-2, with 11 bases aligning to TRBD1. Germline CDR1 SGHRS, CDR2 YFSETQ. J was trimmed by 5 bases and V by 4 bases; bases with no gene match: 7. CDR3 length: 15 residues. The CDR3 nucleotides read TGCGCCAGCAGCCCCGGGACAGGGGGAAGTTATGGCTACACCTTC. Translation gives CASSPGTGGSYGYTF.

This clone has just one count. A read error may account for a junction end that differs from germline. The CDR3 DNA reads TGTGCCTGGAGTAGGACTAGCGGGGACCATCAGCGCTTC. Its translation: CAWSRTSGDHQRF. The rearrangement joins TRBV30 to TRBJ2-7; 12 bases are a match to TRBD2. The germline CDR1 and CDR2 sequences are GTSNPN and SVGIG (reference sequence). CDR3 length equals 13 residues.